This T cell receptor beta chain was retrieved from a study of T cells after yellow fever vaccination. V lost 6 bases, J lost 9 bases, and 19 bases lay in between. From germline, CDR1 is SGHTA and CDR2 FQGNSA. The CDR3 consists of 14 residues. TCRdb passed the 5' RACE reads through MiXCR, listing each CDR3 protein once. The table includes fewer than 400,000 distinct CDR3 sequences, about 10% detected once. This clonotype has just a few counts. The V call is TRBV7-2, the J call TRBJ2-3; TRBD2 is a possible D gene (5 bases). This TCR came from a man aged 18 to 30 who received the YFV17D yellow fever vaccine. Sequencing was performed on CD4+ T cells sorted from PBMCs, taken 45 days after the yellow fever booster vaccination. DNA for the CDR3: TGTGCCAGCAGGCTACCTAGCTCGGGTTACACGCAGTATTTT. This translates into CASRLPSSGYTQYF.